This paragraph covers one T cell receptor beta chain sequence. The antigen is not known. V gave up 5 bases and J gave up 4 bases, with 11 bases separating them. The germline V gene encodes CDR1 SGHTA and CDR2 FQGTGA. This CDR3 contains 14 residues. TCRdb analysed the RT-PCR reads with MiXCR anew, one entry per CDR3 protein. The sample lists more than 450,000 distinct CDR3 sequences; approximately 11% were seen once. The sample comes from a study of response to subunit inactivated influenza vaccine. Regarding the study as a whole: Few additional T cells are recruited per seasonal influenza vaccination, authors suggested.

These records were also assigned to another study, of T cells expressing NK-cell markers. Per that study: cDNA encoding TCR beta was synthesized via 5'RACE template switching incorporating UMIs.

The chain links TRBV7-3 to TRBJ2-2, with D tentatively TRBD1 (6 bases). The sequencing here drew on PBMCs from blood, taken on the day of vaccination. The receptor's source is a man between 50 and 59 years old who received an inactivated influenza vaccine. The CDR3 sequence: CASSTGRGTGELFF. In nucleotides, the CDR3 is TGTGCCAGCAGCACAGGCAGGGGCACCGGGGAGCTGTTTTTT. The variable domain in full, with the rest retrieved from reference TRBV7-3 and TRBJ2-2, is GAGVSQTPSNKVTEKGKYVELRCDPISGHTALYWYRQSLGQGPEFLIYFQGTGAADDSGLPNDRFFAVRPEGSVSTLKIQRTERGDSAVYLCASSTGRGTGELFFGEGSRLTVL.